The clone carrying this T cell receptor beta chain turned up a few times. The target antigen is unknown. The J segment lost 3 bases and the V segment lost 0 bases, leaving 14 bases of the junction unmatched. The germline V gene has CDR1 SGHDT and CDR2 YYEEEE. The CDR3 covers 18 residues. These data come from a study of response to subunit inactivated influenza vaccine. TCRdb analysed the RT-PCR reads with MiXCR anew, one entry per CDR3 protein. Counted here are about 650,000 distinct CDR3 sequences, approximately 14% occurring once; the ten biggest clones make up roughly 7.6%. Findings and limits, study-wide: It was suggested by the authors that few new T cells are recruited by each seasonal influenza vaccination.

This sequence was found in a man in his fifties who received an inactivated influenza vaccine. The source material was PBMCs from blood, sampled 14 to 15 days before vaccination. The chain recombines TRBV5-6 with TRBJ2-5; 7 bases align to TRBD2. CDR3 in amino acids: CASSLVIEVVAGEETQYF. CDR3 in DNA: TGTGCCAGCAGCTTGGTCATCGAGGTAGTGGCGGGAGAAGAGACCCAGTACTTC.